This entry concerns a single T cell receptor (beta chain). Its antigen is not identified. This CDR3 contains 12 residues. CDR1 and CDR2 from the germline V gene are SQVTM and ANQGSEA. Trimming removed 6 bases at V and 1 base at J, with 10 bases between. This entry belongs to a study of blood T cells in healthy people across ages. General study results and limits: Because sorting was not performed, PBMCs prevented conclusive naive versus antigen-experienced comparison. There was no known CMV status for donors, so expanded clonotype changes were possibly confounded. More naive CD4+ cells and higher diversity marked long-lived donors relative to aged donors. Age brought a roughly linear fall in TCR beta diversity measured per million T cells.

A second PCR of 7 to 11 cycles used a sample-barcoded 5' primer and a J-beta primer mix. TCRdb fed the 5' RACE reads into MiXCR, producing one record per CDR3 protein. The sample records 730,000 or so distinct CDR3 sequences, around 43% being singletons. The sample taken for sequencing was blood. The chain employs TRBV29-1 and TRBJ2-7; a possible D gene is TRBD1 (6 bases). The sequence came from a man aged 80 or over in good health. CDR3 in DNA: TGCAGCGTCACAGGGTATTCCTACGAGCAGTACTTC. It yields the protein CSVTGYSYEQYF.